This T cell receptor (beta chain) is drawn from a study of control samples from healthy donors and cancer patients. Trimming took off 0 bases at V and 0 bases at J, with 6 bases between the two ends. The CDR3 totals 15 residues. The germline gives CDR1 SGHRS, CDR2 YFSETQ. Here immunoSEQ multiplex PCR was the method, and the copy in TCRdb shows in-frame clones only, minus some. The sample carries some 100,000 clones, about 88% recorded once. This rearrangement joins TRBV5-1 to TRBJ2-2; perhaps TRBD1 as D (6 bases). The origin of this receptor is a woman aged 45-65 years in good health. The sequencing input was blood. The CDR3 region is CASSLDRANTGELFF. As DNA, the CDR3 is TGCGCCAGCAGCTTGGACAGGGCGAACACCGGGGAGCTGTTTTTT.